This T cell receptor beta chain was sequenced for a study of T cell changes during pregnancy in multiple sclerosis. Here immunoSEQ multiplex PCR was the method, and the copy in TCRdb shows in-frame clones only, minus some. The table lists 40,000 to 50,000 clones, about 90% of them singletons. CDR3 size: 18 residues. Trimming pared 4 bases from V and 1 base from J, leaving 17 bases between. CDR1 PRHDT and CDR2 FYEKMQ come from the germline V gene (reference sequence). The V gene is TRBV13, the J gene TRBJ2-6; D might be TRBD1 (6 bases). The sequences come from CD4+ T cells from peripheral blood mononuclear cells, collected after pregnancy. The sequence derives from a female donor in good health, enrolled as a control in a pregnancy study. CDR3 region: CASSSDRRRGSGANVLTF. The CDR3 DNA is TGTGCCAGCAGCTCTGACAGGAGACGTGGATCTGGGGCCAACGTCCTGACTTTC.